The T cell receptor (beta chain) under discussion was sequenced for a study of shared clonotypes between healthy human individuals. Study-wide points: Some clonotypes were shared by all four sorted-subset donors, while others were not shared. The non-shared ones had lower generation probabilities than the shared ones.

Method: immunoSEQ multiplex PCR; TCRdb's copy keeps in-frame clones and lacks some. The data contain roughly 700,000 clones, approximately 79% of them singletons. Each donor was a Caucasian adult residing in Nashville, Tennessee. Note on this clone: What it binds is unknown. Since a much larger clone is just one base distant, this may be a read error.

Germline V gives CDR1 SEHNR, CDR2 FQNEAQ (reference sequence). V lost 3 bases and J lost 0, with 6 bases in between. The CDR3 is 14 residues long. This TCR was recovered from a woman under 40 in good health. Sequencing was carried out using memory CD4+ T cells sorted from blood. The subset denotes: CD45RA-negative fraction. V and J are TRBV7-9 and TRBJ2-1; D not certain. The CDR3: CASSFASSYNEQFF. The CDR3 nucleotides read TGTGCCAGCAGCTTTGCGAGCTCCTACAATGAGCAGTTCTTC.